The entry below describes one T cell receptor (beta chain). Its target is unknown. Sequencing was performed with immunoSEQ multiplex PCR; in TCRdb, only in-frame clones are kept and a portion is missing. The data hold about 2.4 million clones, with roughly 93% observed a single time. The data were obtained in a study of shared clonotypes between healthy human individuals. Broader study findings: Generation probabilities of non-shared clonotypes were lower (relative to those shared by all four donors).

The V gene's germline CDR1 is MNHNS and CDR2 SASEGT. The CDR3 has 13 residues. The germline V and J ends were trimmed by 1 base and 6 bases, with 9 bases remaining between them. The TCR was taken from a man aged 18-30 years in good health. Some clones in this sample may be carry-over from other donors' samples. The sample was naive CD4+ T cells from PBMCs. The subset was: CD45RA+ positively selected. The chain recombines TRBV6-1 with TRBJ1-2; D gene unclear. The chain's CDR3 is CASSEVVSDGYTF. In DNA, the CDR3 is TGTGCCAGCAGTGAAGTTGTGTCGGATGGCTACACCTTC.